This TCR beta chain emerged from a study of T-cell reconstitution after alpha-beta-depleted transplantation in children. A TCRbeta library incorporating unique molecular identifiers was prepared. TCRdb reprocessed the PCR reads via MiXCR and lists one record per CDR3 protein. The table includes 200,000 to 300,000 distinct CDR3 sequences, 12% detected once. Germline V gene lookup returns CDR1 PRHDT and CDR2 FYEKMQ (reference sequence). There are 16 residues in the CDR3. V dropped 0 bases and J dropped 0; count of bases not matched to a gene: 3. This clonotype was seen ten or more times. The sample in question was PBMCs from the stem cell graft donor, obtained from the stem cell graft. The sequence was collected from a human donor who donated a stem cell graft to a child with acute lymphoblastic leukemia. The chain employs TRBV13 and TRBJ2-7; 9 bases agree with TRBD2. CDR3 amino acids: CASSLGPSGASYEQYF. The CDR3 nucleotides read TGTGCCAGCAGCTTAGGCCCTAGCGGGGCCTCCTACGAGCAGTACTTC.